A single sample gave rise to the 11 T cell receptor beta chains below, sequenced in a study of blood T cell repertoires in COVID-19. Some clones are missing from TCRdb's copy, which holds only in-frame ones; the method was immunoSEQ multiplex PCR. The sample lists a few hundred thousand clones, about 92% occurring once. Sequencing used PBMCs or T cells enriched from blood (not recorded which). Receptors originate from a woman aged 30 to 39 who had recovered from COVID-19.

The V gene is TRBV6-5, the J gene TRBJ1-5, with D perhaps matching TRBD1 (6 bases). Germline V gene sequence: CDR1 MNHEY, CDR2 SVGAGI. CDR3 length: 15 amino acids. V was cut by 5 bases and J by 0 bases, with 11 bases left in between. The CDR3 DNA follows: TGTGCCAGCAGTAGGGACACCTATAGCAATCAGCCCCAGCATTTT. Translated: CASSRDTYSNQPQHF.

The rearrangement links TRBV4-2 to TRBJ1-2; TRBD1 is a possible D gene (6 bases). This CDR3 has 17 residues. Germline lookup yields CDR1 LGHNA and CDR2 YNFKEQ. Trimming stripped 0 bases from V and 4 bases from J, with 18 bases between. Written as DNA, the CDR3 is TGTGCCAGCAGCCAAGAGGTTTGGGGCGGGGGCATCTATGGCTACACCTTC. It is translated as CASSQEVWGGGIYGYTF.

This chain uses TRBV5-4 with TRBJ2-5; 7 bases are a match to TRBD2. This CDR3 is built from 14 residues. Germline V gene sequence: CDR1 SGHNT, CDR2 YYREEE (reference sequence). J lost 7 bases, V lost 4 bases, and 10 bases had no gene match. The DNA for the CDR3 is TGTGCCAGCAGCAATGGGACTACCTGGGGGACCCAGTACTTC. The encoded protein is CASSNGTTWGTQYF.

The chain recombines TRBV19 with TRBJ2-7; the D gene is possibly TRBD2 (6 bases). Germline V CDR1 and CDR2: LNHDA, SQIVND (reference sequence). The V end was cut by 6 bases, the J end by 3 bases, with 15 bases between. The CDR3 loop spans 14 amino acids. This chain's CDR3 is CASSSSQGGYEQYF. The CDR3 DNA is TGTGCCAGTAGCTCAAGCCAGGGAGGCTACGAGCAGTACTTC.

V and J are TRBV5-6 and TRBJ2-1; D is possibly TRBD2 (6 bases). This CDR3 has 17 amino acids. Per the germline V gene, CDR1 is SGHDT and CDR2 is YYEEEE. Trimming took 0 bases from V and 2 from J, leaving 15 bases between them. The CDR3 coding sequence is TGTGCCAGCAGCTTGGCCTTAGCCGGGAGCCCCTACAATGAGCAGTTCTTC. It specifies CASSLALAGSPYNEQFF. The variable domain in full, completed from reference TRBV5-6 and TRBJ2-1, reads DAGVTQSPTHLIKTRGQQVTLRCSPKSGHDTVSWYQQALGQGPQFIFQYYEEEERQRGNFPDRFSGHQFPNYSSELNVNALLLGDSALYLCASSLALAGSPYNEQFFGPGTRLTVL.

The chain joins TRBV6-6 to TRBJ2-5, with 8 bases fitting TRBD2. The CDR3 spans 15 residues. Germline V gives CDR1 MNHNY, CDR2 SVGAGI (reference sequence). The V gene end was trimmed by 5 bases and the J gene end by 5 bases; junction bases not matched to a gene: 10. Here the CDR3 reads CASSPAGTRSETQYF. In DNA form, the CDR3 reads TGTGCCAGCAGTCCGGCCGGGACTAGAAGCGAGACCCAGTACTTC.

V is TRBV4-1 and J is TRBJ2-1; 9 nucleotides align to TRBD2. This CDR3 comprises 16 residues. The germline V gene has CDR1 MGHRA and CDR2 YSYEKL. J was trimmed by 1 base and V by 6 bases; bases with no gene match: 7. CDR3 nucleotide sequence: TGCGCCAGCAGTTCCATAGCGGGAGCATCCTACAATGAGCAGTTCTTC. This sequence encodes CASSSIAGASYNEQFF.

The chain uses TRBV5-1 and TRBJ1-5; no reliable D call. This CDR3 has 13 residues. CDR1 and CDR2 (germline): SGHRS, YFSETQ. Trimming cost V 3 bases and J 4 bases, with 8 bases left between them. The CDR3 DNA reads as TGCGCCAGCAGCTATGAACTTAATCAGCCCCAGCATTTT. The encoded protein is CASSYELNQPQHF.

V gene TRBV19 combines with J gene TRBJ1-2, with 9 bases lining up with TRBD1. Germline lookup yields CDR1 LNHDA and CDR2 SQIVND (reference sequence). CDR3 length: 12 residues. After removal of 7 bases from V and 8 bases from J, the junction contained 5 bases not matched to a gene. The CDR3 coding sequence is TGTGCCAGTACCACAGGGGGCGCCGGCTACACCTTC. Translating gives CASTTGGAGYTF.

The genes are TRBV6-2 or TRBV6-3 and TRBJ1-1; D may be TRBD1 (5 bases). This CDR3 spans 16 amino acids. Germline V gene lookup returns CDR1 MNHEY and CDR2 SVGEGT. V was pared by 0 bases and J by 1 base, with 12 bases between. The CDR3 DNA is TGTGCCAGCAGTTACTCCCAGGGATCGGGGAACACTGAAGCTTTCTTT. Translating it yields CASSYSQGSGNTEAFF.

The table lists this clone with a few counts. V usage is TRBV30 and J usage is TRBJ2-5; possible D gene TRBD1, 5 bases. Germline V gene lookup returns CDR1 GTSNPN and CDR2 SVGIG (reference sequence). V lost 4 bases and J lost 5, with 17 bases in between. CDR3 size: 14 residues. DNA for the CDR3: TGTGCCTGGAACTTTCGGACAATTCGGGAGACCCAGTACTTC. Translation: CAWNFRTIRETQYF.